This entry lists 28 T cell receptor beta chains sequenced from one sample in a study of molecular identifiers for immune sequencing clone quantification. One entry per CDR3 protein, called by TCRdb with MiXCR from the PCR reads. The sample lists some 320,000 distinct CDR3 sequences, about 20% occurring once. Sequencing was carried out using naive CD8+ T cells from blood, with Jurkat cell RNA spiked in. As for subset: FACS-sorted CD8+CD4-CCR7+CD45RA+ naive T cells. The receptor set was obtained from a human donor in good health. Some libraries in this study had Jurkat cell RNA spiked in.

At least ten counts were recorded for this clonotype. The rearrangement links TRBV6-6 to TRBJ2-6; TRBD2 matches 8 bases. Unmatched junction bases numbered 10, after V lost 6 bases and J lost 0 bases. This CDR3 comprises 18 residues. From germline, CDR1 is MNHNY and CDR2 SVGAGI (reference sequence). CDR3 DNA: TGTGCCAGCAGCGAGACCGGGACTAGGGTCTCTGGGGCCAACGTCCTGACTTTC. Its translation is CASSETGTRVSGANVLTF.

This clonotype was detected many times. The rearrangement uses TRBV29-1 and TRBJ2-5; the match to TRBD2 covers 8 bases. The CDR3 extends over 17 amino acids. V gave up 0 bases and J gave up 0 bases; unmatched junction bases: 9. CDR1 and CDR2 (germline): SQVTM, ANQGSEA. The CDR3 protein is CSVEDPQRGGYQETQYF. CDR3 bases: TGCAGCGTTGAAGATCCACAACGCGGGGGGTACCAAGAGACCCAGTACTTC.

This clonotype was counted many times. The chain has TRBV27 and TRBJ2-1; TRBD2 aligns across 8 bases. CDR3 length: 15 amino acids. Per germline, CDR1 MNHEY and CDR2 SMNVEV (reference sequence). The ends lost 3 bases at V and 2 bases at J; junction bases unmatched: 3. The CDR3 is CASSFTLAAYNEQFF. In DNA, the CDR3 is TGTGCCAGCAGTTTTACACTAGCGGCCTACAATGAGCAGTTCTTC.

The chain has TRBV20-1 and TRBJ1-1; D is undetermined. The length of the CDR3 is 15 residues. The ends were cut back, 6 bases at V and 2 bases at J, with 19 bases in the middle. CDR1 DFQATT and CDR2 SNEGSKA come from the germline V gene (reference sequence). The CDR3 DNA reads TGCAGTGCCCTAAGAGATGACCGACCAAACACTGAAGCTTTCTTT. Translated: CSALRDDRPNTEAFF.

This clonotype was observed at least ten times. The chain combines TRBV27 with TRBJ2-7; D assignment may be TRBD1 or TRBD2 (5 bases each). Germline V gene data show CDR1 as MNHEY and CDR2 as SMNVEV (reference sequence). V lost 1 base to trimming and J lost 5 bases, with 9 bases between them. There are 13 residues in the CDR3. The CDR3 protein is CASSLYGGHEQYF. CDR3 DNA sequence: TGTGCCAGCAGTTTATATGGGGGACACGAGCAGTACTTC.

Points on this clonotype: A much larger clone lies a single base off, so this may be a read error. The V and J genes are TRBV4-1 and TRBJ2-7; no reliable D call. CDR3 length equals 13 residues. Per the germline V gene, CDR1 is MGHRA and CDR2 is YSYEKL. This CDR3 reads CASGQNGPYEQYF. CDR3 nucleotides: TGCGCCAGCGGCCAAAATGGGCCCTACGAGCAGTACTTC.

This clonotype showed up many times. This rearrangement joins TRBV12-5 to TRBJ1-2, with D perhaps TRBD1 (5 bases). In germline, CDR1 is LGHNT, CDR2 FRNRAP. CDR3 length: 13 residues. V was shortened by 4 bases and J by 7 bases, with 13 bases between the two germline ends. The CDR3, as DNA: TGTGCTAGTGGTTGGGGCCCCCTCGGTGGCTACACCTTC. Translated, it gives CASGWGPLGGYTF.

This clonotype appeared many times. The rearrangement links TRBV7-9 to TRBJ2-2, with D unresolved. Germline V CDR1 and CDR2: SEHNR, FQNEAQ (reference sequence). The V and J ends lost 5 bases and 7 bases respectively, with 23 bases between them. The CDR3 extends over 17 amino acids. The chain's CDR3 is CASSPPFDVSRDGELFF. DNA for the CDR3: TGTGCCAGCAGCCCCCCCTTTGATGTTTCCCGAGACGGGGAGCTGTTTTTT.

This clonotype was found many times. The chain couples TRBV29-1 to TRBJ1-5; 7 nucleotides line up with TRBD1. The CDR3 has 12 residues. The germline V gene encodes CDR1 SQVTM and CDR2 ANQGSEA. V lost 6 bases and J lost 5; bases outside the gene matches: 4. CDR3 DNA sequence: TGCAGCGTGGGGCAGGGGGATCAGCCCCAGCATTTT. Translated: CSVGQGDQPQHF.

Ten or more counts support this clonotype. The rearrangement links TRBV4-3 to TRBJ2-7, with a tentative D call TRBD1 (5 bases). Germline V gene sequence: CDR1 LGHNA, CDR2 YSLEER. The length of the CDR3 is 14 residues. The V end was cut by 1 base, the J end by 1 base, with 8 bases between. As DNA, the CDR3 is TGCGCCAGCAGCCAAGCCCAGGGTTCCTACGAGCAGTACTTC. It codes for CASSQAQGSYEQYF.

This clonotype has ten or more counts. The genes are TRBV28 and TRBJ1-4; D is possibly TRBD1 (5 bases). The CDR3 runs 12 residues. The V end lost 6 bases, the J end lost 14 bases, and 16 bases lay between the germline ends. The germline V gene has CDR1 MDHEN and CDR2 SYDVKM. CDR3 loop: CASSEGVEFLFF. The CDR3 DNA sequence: TGTGCCAGCAGCGAAGGGGTAGAGTTTCTGTTTTTT.

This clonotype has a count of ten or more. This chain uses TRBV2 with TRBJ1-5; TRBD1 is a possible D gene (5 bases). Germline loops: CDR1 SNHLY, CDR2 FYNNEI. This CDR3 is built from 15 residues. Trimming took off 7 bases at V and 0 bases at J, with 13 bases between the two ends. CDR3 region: CASTRQHFSNQPQHF. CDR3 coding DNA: TGTGCCAGCACCCGACAGCACTTTAGCAATCAGCCCCAGCATTTT.

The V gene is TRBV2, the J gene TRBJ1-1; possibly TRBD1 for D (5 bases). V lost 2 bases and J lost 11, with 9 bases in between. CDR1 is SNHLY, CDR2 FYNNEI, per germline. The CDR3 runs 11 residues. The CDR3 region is CASSEQGTAFF. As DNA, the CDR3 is TGTGCCAGCAGTGAACAGGGTACGGCTTTCTTT.

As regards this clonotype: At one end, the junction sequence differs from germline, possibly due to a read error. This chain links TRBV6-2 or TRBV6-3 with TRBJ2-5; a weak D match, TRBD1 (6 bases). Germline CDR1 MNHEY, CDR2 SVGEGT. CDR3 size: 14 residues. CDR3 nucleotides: TGTGCCAGCAGTTCCGGACAGCCTCAAGGGACCCAGTACTTC. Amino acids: CASSSGQPQGTQYF.

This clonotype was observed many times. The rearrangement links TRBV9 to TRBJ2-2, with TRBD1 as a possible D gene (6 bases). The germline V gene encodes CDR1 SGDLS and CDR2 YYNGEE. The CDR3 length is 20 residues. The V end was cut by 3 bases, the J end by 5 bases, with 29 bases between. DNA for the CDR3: TGTGCCAGCAGCGCACCTCTCGGGAAGGGGGTGAATCCTAGTACCGGGGAGCTGTTTTTT. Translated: CASSAPLGKGVNPSTGELFF.

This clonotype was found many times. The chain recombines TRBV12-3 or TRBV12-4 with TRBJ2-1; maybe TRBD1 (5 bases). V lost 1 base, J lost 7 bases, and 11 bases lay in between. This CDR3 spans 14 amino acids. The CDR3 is CASSLVAGPNEQFF. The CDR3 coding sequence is TGTGCCAGCAGTTTAGTGGCAGGGCCTAATGAGCAGTTCTTC.

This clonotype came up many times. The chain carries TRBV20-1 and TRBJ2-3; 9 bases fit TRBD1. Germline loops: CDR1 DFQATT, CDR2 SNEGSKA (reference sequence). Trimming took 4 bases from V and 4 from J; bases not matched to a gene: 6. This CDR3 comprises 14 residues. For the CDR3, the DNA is TGCAGTGCTACATGGACAGGGGATCCAGATACGCAGTATTTT. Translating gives CSATWTGDPDTQYF.

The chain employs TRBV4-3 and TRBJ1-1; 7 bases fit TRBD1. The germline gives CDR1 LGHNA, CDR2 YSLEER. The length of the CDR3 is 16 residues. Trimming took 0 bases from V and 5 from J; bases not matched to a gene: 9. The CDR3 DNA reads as TGCGCCAGCAGCCAAGATAGGGGAGGGGGCCGGACTGAAGCTTTCTTT. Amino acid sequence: CASSQDRGGGRTEAFF.

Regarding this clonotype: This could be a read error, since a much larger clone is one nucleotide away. CDR3 amino acids: CASSRTPGDSGELFF. In nucleotides, the CDR3 is TGTGCCAGCAGTCGGACCCCAGGGGACTCCGGGGAGCTGTTTTTT. The chain recombines TRBV7-9 with TRBJ2-2; the D call may be TRBD1 or TRBD2 (6 bases each). Per the germline V gene, CDR1 is SEHNR and CDR2 is FQNEAQ (reference sequence). The germline V and J ends were trimmed by 6 bases and 6 bases, with 17 bases remaining between them. CDR3 length: 15 amino acids.

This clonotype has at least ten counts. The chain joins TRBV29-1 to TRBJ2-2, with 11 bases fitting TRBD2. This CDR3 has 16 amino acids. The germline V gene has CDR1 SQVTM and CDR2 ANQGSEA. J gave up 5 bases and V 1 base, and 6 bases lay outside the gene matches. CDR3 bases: TGCAGCGTTGAAGGGTCCGGGACTAGCGGTACCGGGGAGCTGTTTTTT. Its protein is CSVEGSGTSGTGELFF.

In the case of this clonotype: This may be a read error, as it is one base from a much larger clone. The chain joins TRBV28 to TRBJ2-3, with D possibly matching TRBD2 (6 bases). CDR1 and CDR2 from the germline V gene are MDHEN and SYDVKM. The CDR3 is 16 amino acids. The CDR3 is CASSTGTPWVPDAQYF. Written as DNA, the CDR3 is TGTGCCAGCAGTACCGGGACTCCCTGGGTCCCAGATGCGCAGTATTTT.

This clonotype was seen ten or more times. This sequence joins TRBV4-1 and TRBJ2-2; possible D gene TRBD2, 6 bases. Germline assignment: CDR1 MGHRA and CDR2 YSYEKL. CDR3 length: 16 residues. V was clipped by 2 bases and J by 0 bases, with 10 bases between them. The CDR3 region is CASSQSGRTNTGELFF. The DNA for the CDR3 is TGCGCCAGCAGCCAATCTGGGAGGACGAACACCGGGGAGCTGTTTTTT.

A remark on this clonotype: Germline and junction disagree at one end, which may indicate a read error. This CDR3 reads CAGSPRTTYEQYF. In DNA, the CDR3 is TGTGCCGGCAGTCCCCGCACTACCTACGAGCAGTACTTC. V gene TRBV6-1 combines with J gene TRBJ2-7; D is unclear. Germline CDR1 and CDR2: MNHNS and SASEGT. This CDR3 has 13 residues.

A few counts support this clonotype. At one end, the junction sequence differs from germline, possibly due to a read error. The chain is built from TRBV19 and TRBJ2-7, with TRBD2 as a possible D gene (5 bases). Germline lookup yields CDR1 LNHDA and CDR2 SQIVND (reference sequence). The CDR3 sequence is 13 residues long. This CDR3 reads CASSAGLSYELYF. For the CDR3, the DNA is TGTGCCAGTAGTGCCGGACTTTCCTACGAGCTGTACTTC.

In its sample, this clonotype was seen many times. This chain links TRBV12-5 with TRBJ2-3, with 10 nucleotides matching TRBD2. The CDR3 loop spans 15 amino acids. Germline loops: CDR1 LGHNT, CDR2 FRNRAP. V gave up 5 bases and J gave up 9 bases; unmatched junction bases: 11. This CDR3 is CASGTLAGSLRTQYF. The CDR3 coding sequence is TGTGCTAGTGGTACACTAGCGGGATCCTTGAGGACGCAGTATTTT.

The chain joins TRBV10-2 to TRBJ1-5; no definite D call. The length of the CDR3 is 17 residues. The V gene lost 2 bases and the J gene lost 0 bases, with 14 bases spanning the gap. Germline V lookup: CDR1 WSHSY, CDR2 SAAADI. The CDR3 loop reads CASSEGIRYDSNQPQHF. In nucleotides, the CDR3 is TGCGCCAGCAGTGAGGGCATCCGATACGATAGCAATCAGCCCCAGCATTTT.

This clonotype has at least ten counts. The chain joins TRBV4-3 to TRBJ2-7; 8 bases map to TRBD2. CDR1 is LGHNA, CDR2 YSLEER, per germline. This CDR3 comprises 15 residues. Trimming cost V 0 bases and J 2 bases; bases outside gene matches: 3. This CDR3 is CASSQDRAGAYEQYF. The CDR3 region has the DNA TGCGCCAGCAGCCAAGATCGAGCGGGAGCCTACGAGCAGTACTTC.

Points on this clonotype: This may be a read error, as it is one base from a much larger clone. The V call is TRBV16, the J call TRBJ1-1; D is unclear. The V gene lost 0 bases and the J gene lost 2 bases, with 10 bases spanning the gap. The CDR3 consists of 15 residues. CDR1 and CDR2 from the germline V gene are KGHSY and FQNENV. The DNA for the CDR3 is TGTGCCAGCAGCCAATCTGGGCAGGAAAACACTGAAGCTTTCTTT. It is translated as CASSQSGQENTEAFF.